This T cell receptor beta chain was identified in a study of blood T cell repertoires in COVID-19. Study as a whole: Samples of COVID-19 (acute and convalescent) were obtained from the United States, Italy and Spain.

There are 13 residues in the CDR3. The germline V gene has CDR1 SGHTA and CDR2 FQGTGA. The V end lost 2 bases, the J end lost 3 bases, and 6 bases lay between the germline ends. TCRdb's copy holds only in-frame clones and misses some; the assay was immunoSEQ multiplex PCR. The table includes tens of thousands of clones, about 92% detected once. This receptor was identified in a human donor in a cohort sampled during active COVID-19. Sequenced: peripheral blood. This chain links TRBV7-3 with TRBJ2-3; TRBD1 is a possible D gene (5 bases). CDR3 sequence (DNA): TGTGCCAGCAGCTTAGGGGCGACAGATACGCAGTATTTT. This gives the protein CASSLGATDTQYF.